The T cell receptor (beta chain) under discussion was sequenced for a study of T cells in Graves' hyperthyroidism and ophthalmopathy. Trimming shortened V by 4 bases and J by 0 bases, and 4 bases separated the two germline ends. Germline-derived CDR1 and CDR2 are SGHRS and YFSETQ. The CDR3 has 12 amino acids. Amplification yielded TCR beta CDR3 regions, with RNA transcripts as the source. The TCR CDR3 was amplified in a first-round RT-PCR using the HTBI primer set. MiXCR, applied by TCRdb to the multiplex PCR reads, yields one record per CDR3 protein. The table includes 450,000 to 500,000 distinct CDR3 sequences, around a fifth detected once.

Input material: blood. The rearrangement links TRBV5-1 to TRBJ2-5; D is unresolved. The source is a woman in her 70s with Graves' ophthalmopathy. The CDR3 DNA reads TGCGCCAGCAGCGAGTACCAAGAGACCCAGTACTTC. Protein product: CASSEYQETQYF.